The clone carrying this T cell receptor (beta chain) was found once. The data were obtained in a study of blood T cell repertoires in COVID-19. Background on the study: The United States, Italy and Spain provided the acute and convalescent COVID-19 samples. The cDNA or gDNA used as material had been derived from T cells, B-cell-depleted T cells, or PBMCs.

V shed 4 bases and J 5 bases; nucleotides not matched to a gene: 9. The CDR3 is 18 residues long. The germline gives CDR1 SGDLS, CDR2 YYNGEE. Profiled with immunoSEQ multiplex PCR; TCRdb holds only in-frame clones, not every one. The table lists roughly 160,000 clones, 70% to 90% of them singletons. This TCR came from a man younger than 35 with acute or convalescent COVID-19. The chain employs TRBV9 and TRBJ2-2; 15 bases agree with TRBD2. Sample: peripheral blood. CDR3 protein: CASSPRTSGGAGTGELFF. For the CDR3, the DNA is TGTGCCAGCAGCCCCCGGACTAGCGGGGGGGCCGGTACCGGGGAGCTGTTTTTT.